Listed below are T cell receptor beta chains from one sample, sequenced in a study of T-cell memory formation after mild COVID-19. One entry per CDR3 protein, called by TCRdb with MiXCR from the 5' RACE reads. The sample consists of 300,000 or so distinct CDR3 sequences, around 15% of them appearing once. The source material was PBMCs or a T cell subset sorted from them (not recorded which). These receptors were taken from a man in his late teens or twenties who had mild COVID-19 (a few samples of this study predate the infection). Cell type and time point are not known. Both conserved end residues are part of each CDR3. D genes are given only for firm matches. Clone size appears in some rows only: once, few, many, or a class for an expanded clone.

D	V	size	J	DNA	CDR3
-	TRBV9	few	TRBJ2-5	TGTGCCAGCAGCGTAGGGGGGCAAGCCCCGTACCAAGAGACCCAGTACTTC	CASSVGGQAPYQETQYF
TRBD1	TRBV15	many	TRBJ2-4	TGTGCCACCAGCAGAGACCCACAGGGGATAGCCAAAAACATTCAGTACTTC	CATSRDPQGIAKNIQYF
-	TRBV6-6	-	TRBJ2-6	TGTGCCAGCACTAACGACGGCTCTGGGGCCAACGTCCTGACTTTC	CASTNDGSGANVLTF
TRBD1	TRBV6-6	-	TRBJ2-7	TGTGCCGGGGGTACAGGGGAGCTCGAGCAGTACTTC	CAGGTGELEQYF
TRBD1	TRBV9	-	TRBJ2-2	TGTGCCAGCAGCCCCGGGACAGGGGGCTTCGGGGAGCTGTTTTTT	CASSPGTGGFGELFF
TRBD2	TRBV4-3	many	TRBJ2-3	TGCGCCAGCAGCCAAGATCAGAGAGCGGGGGTGACAGATACGCAGTATTTT	CASSQDQRAGVTDTQYF
TRBD2	TRBV15	few	TRBJ2-2	TGTGCCACCAGCAGGGGGTTCCGGGAGGACGGGGAGCTGTTTTTT	CATSRGFREDGELFF
-	TRBV5-1	-	TRBJ1-5	TGCGCCAGCAGCTTCCGGGGGGGGAGCAATCAGCCCCAGCATTTT	CASSFRGGSNQPQHF
-	TRBV14	few	TRBJ2-5	TGTGCCAGCAGCCACCGATATCGAAGGGAGACCCAGTACTTC	CASSHRYRRETQYF
TRBD2	TRBV29-1	few	TRBJ2-5	TGCAGCGTAGTGGGACTAGCCTTAGAGACCCAGTACTTC	CSVVGLALETQYF
-	TRBV6-6	few	TRBJ1-1	TGTGCCAGCAGAACGATACAGGGCATGAACACTGAAGCTTTCTTT	CASRTIQGMNTEAFF
-	TRBV7-2	few	TRBJ1-5	TGTGCCAGCAGCTATGTAGGAGGAGATAGCAATCAGCCCCAGCATTTT	CASSYVGGDSNQPQHF
-	TRBV7-9	-	TRBJ1-4	TGTGCCAGCAGCTTCCCCATTGAATTACAAAATAGGGAAAAACTGTTTTTT	CASSFPIELQNREKLFF
-	TRBV24-1	few	TRBJ2-2	TGTGCCACCAGGGAAGACAGTTCCGACACCGGGGAGCTGTTTTTT	CATREDSSDTGELFF
-	TRBV19	-	TRBJ2-5	TGTGCCAGTACCACGTCCTCACGGGGGCGAGAGACCCAGTACTTC	CASTTSSRGRETQYF
-	TRBV29-1	few	TRBJ2-5	TGCAGCGTTCTGGTTGAACTAGGGGCAGAGACCCAGTACTTC	CSVLVELGAETQYF
-	TRBV9	-	TRBJ1-2	TGTGCCAGCAGATCTCCCTTATTCTATGGCTACACCTTC	CASRSPLFYGYTF
TRBD1	TRBV3-1	many	TRBJ2-5	TGTGCCAGCAGCCAAGAAGCCCGGCACAGGGGGGCGCTAGATCCCGAGATCCAGTACTTC	CASSQEARHRGALDPEIQYF
-	TRBV6-2/TRBV6-3	few	TRBJ1-5	TGTGCCAGCAGGGATCAGTTGGGACAGCCCCAGCATTTT	CASRDQLGQPQHF
TRBD1	TRBV7-2	many	TRBJ2-7	TGTGCCAGCAGCCTGGACAGGGGGCCCTACGAGCAGTACTTC	CASSLDRGPYEQYF
-	TRBV4-1	few	TRBJ1-1	TGCGCCAGCAGCCAAGGATGGGACGGAGACAACACTGAAGCTTTCTTT	CASSQGWDGDNTEAFF
-	TRBV12-3/TRBV12-4	-	TRBJ1-2	TGTGCCAGCGCCGAGGCGGCGGTCTATGGCTACACCTTC	CASAEAAVYGYTF
TRBD2	TRBV20-1	few	TRBJ2-3	TGCAGTGCTAGAGAACGAGCGGGGGGGCATCCAGATACGCAGTATTTT	CSARERAGGHPDTQYF